This T cell receptor beta chain was recovered during a study of blood T cell repertoires in COVID-19. Overall study context: The United States, Italy and Spain supplied acute and convalescent COVID-19 samples. Sample material is recorded as cDNA or gDNA derived from T cells, B-cell-depleted T cells, or PBMCs.

In the authors' methods: Reference gene primer amplification gave nucleated cell count estimates. Here immunoSEQ multiplex PCR was the method, and the copy in TCRdb shows in-frame clones only, minus some. V, J and clone size are those of that table, while D and trimming were read from the DNA. The sample contains about 46,000 clones, approximately 89% of which appear only once. The CDR3 is 14 residues long. Unmatched junction bases numbered 1, after V lost 1 base and J lost 2 bases. Germline V lookup: CDR1 LGHDT, CDR2 YNNKEL (reference sequence). The clonotype originates from a human donor with active COVID-19. The donor label of this sample is uncertain. The specimen was peripheral blood. The chain couples TRBV3-1 (or the pseudogene TRBV3-2) to TRBJ1-2; 7 positions match TRBD1. CDR3 in amino acids: CASSQATGNYGYTF. CDR3 sequence (DNA): TGTGCCAGCAGCCAAGCGACAGGGAACTATGGCTACACCTTC.